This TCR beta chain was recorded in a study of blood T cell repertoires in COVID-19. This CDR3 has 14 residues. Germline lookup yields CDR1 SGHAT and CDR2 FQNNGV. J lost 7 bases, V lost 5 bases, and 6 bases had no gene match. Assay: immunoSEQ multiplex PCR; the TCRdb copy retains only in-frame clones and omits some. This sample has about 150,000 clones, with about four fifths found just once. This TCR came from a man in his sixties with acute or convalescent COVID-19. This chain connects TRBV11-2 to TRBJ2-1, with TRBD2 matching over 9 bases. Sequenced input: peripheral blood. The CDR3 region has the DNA TGTGCCAGCAGCCCGAGGACTAGCGCGAATGAGCAGTTCTTC. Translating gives CASSPRTSANEQFF.